One and the same sample provided the 4 T cell receptor beta chains below, sequenced in a study of T-cell reconstitution after alpha-beta-depleted transplantation in children. Unique molecular identifiers were incorporated into the prepared TCRbeta library. TCRdb reprocessed the PCR reads with MiXCR, giving one entry per CDR3 protein. The sample lists about 870,000 distinct CDR3 sequences; approximately 15% were seen once. This material consisted of PBMCs, mostly from graft donor cells, taken 360 days after TCRalphabeta/CD19-depleted stem cell transplant. Receptors originate from a male patient younger than 18 who had a stem cell transplant for acute lymphoblastic leukemia, so the T cells may come from the graft donor.

This clonotype was counted many times. The gene calls are TRBV6-5 and TRBJ1-2, with TRBD1 identical over 8 bases. The germline CDR1 and CDR2 sequences are MNHEY and SVGAGI. This CDR3 comprises 15 residues. The J segment lost 7 bases and the V segment lost 2 bases, leaving 9 bases of the junction unmatched. The CDR3 coding sequence is TGTGCCAGCAGTTACAGTCAGGGGGCTCAATTTGGCTACACCTTC. It codes for CASSYSQGAQFGYTF.

Points on this clonotype: The junction departs from the called germline gene at one end, perhaps through a read error. J is TRBJ2-3 and V is TRBV12-3 or TRBV12-4; D may be TRBD2 (6 bases). There are 18 residues in the CDR3. The CDR3 spells CASCLADYRVVYTDTQYF. The CDR3, as DNA: TGTGCCAGCTGTTTAGCGGATTACAGAGTTGTTTACACAGATACGCAGTATTTT.

J is TRBJ2-2 and V is TRBV2, with D possibly TRBD1 on 5 matching bases. Trimming removed 6 bases at V and 0 bases at J, with 11 bases between. The length of the CDR3 is 15 residues. Germline lookup yields CDR1 SNHLY and CDR2 FYNNEI. CDR3 amino acids: CASRRTPANTGELFF. The CDR3 region has the DNA TGTGCCAGCAGACGGACACCCGCGAACACCGGGGAGCTGTTTTTT. Full variable domain (remainder filled in from reference TRBV2 and TRBJ2-2): EPEVTQTPSHQVTQMGQEVILRCVPISNHLYFYWYRQILGQKVEFLVSFYNNEISEKSEIFDDQFSVERPDGSNFTLKIRSTKLEDSAMYFCASRRTPANTGELFFGEGSRLTVL.

V gene TRBV5-1 combines with J gene TRBJ2-3; 12 nucleotides match TRBD2. V was clipped by 4 bases and J by 5 bases; unmatched bases: 11. The germline V gene encodes CDR1 SGHRS and CDR2 YFSETQ. The CDR3 sequence is 17 residues long. This chain's CDR3 is CASSKQTSGRLRDTQYF. In DNA, the CDR3 is TGCGCCAGCAGCAAGCAGACTAGCGGGAGACTTCGAGATACGCAGTATTTT. Full variable domain (remainder filled in from reference TRBV5-1 and TRBJ2-3): KAGVTQTPRYLIKTRGQQVTLSCSPISGHRSVSWYQQTPGQGLQFLFEYFSETQRNKGNFPGRFSGRQFSNSRSEMNVSTLELGDSALYLCASSKQTSGRLRDTQYFGPGTRLTVL.